The rows below give T cell receptor beta chains drawn from one sample of a study of blood T cell repertoires in COVID-19. Using immunoSEQ multiplex PCR, the repertoire was profiled, and TCRdb retains in-frame clones only, with some absent. The repertoire holds roughly 140,000 clones, with roughly 84% as singletons. Sequenced sample: PBMCs or T cells enriched from blood (not recorded which). Receptor source: a man aged 50-59 years in a cohort exposed to, infected with or recovered from COVID-19 (not recorded which). CDR3s include the opening cysteine and the closing phenylalanine or tryptophan. The D gene is left open where the match is weak. Some rows mark clone size as missing; the rest say once, few, many or name a class of expanded clone.

clone_size d_call j_call v_call cdr3_aa cdr3_nt
- - TRBJ2-2 TRBV5-1 CASSQLPGRNTGELFF TGCGCCAGCAGCCAACTTCCGGGTAGGAACACCGGGGAGCTGTTTTTT
few TRBD2 TRBJ2-7 TRBV30 CAWSVPSGGLYEQYF TGTGCCTGGAGTGTGCCTAGCGGGGGGTTGTACGAGCAGTACTTC
- - TRBJ1-6 TRBV27 CASSAALGGINSPLHF TGTGCCAGCAGTGCCGCCCTGGGAGGGATCAATTCACCCCTCCACTTT
- TRBD2 TRBJ2-1 TRBV4-1 CASSHSLAGLNEQFF TGCGCCAGCAGCCACTCGTTAGCGGGGCTCAATGAGCAGTTCTTC
- - TRBJ2-7 TRBV19 CASSIGRSYEQYF TGTGCCAGTAGTATCGGCAGGTCATACGAGCAGTACTTC
once - TRBJ2-5 TRBV5-1 CASSLLIAKETQYF TGCGCCAGCAGCTTGCTGATAGCGAAAGAGACCCAGTACTTC
- - TRBJ1-1 TRBV7-2 CASSQKPYREGDTEAFF TGTGCCAGCAGCCAAAAACCTTACAGGGAGGGCGACACTGAAGCTTTCTTT
- TRBD2 TRBJ2-3 TRBV19 CASSWGGTSTDTQYF TGTGCCAGTAGTTGGGGGGGAACTAGCACAGATACGCAGTATTTT
many TRBD2 TRBJ2-5 TRBV7-6 CASSSIGLAAYQETQYF TGTGCCAGCAGCTCCATCGGACTAGCGGCGTACCAAGAGACCCAGTACTTC
- TRBD1 TRBJ2-4 TRBV6-5 CASSSDRENIQYF TGTGCCAGCAGCTCGGACAGGGAAAACATTCAGTACTTC
- TRBD2 TRBJ2-3 TRBV7-7 CASSPVSGGAGDTQYF TGTGCCAGCAGCCCCGTAAGCGGGGGGGCCGGAGATACGCAGTATTTT
- TRBD1 TRBJ2-2 TRBV19 CASSPTGGPGELFF TGTGCCAGTAGCCCCACAGGGGGCCCCGGGGAGCTGTTTTTT
- TRBD1 TRBJ1-2 TRBV5-1 CASSLASTGVNGYTF TGCGCCAGCAGCTTGGCCTCGACAGGGGTTAATGGCTACACCTTC
- - TRBJ2-7 TRBV27 CASRGAPYEQYF TGTGCCAGCAGGGGGGCACCTTACGAGCAGTACTTC
once TRBD2 TRBJ2-1 TRBV11-2 CASSPRTSGGKSYNEQFF TGTGCCAGCAGCCCACGGACTAGCGGGGGCAAATCCTACAATGAGCAGTTCTTC
few - TRBJ2-7 TRBV7-2 CASSLDNYEQYF TGTGCCAGCAGCTTAGATAACTACGAGCAGTACTTC
- - TRBJ1-2 TRBV27 CASSLSGRGGYTF TGTGCCAGCAGTCTCAGTGGTAGGGGTGGCTACACCTTC
- TRBD1 TRBJ1-3 TRBV6-5 CASQRGQYSGNTIYF TGTGCCAGTCAAAGGGGGCAGTACTCTGGAAACACCATATATTTT
few - TRBJ1-3 TRBV2 CASSPQGISGNTIYF TGTGCCAGCAGTCCACAGGGAATCTCTGGAAACACCATATATTTT
- TRBD2 TRBJ2-7 TRBV13 CASKYSGRYEQYF TGTGCCAGCAAATATAGCGGGAGGTACGAGCAGTACTTC
- TRBD2 TRBJ2-3 TRBV6-5 CASSYARGGGDTQYF TGTGCCAGCAGTTACGCCCGGGGGGGTGGAGATACGCAGTATTTT
- - TRBJ2-5 TRBV4-3 CASSQNRALPAETQYF TGCGCCAGCAGCCAAAACAGGGCCTTACCAGCAGAGACCCAGTACTTC
- TRBD1 TRBJ1-1 TRBV10-3 CAISDRGVTEAFF TGTGCCATCAGTGACAGGGGGGTCACTGAAGCTTTCTTT
- TRBD1 TRBJ1-6 TRBV5-1 CASSQDRVLNSPLHF TGCGCCAGCAGCCAGGACAGGGTGTTAAATTCACCCCTCCACTTT
- - TRBJ2-7 TRBV9 CASSVGQEPYEQYF TGTGCCAGCAGCGTAGGACAGGAGCCCTACGAGCAGTACTTC
- TRBD2 TRBJ2-3 TRBV5-1 CASSLAQAGGADTQYF TGCGCCAGCAGCTTGGCGCAGGCGGGAGGGGCAGATACGCAGTATTTT
- TRBD1 TRBJ2-7 TRBV19 CASSISPQGAYEQYF TGTGCCAGTAGTATATCCCCACAGGGGGCCTACGAGCAGTACTTC
once TRBD2 TRBJ2-3 TRBV5-1 CASSSRGDGTTDTQYF TGCGCCAGCAGCTCCCGGGGGGACGGGACGACAGATACGCAGTATTTT
- - TRBJ2-3 TRBV3-1/TRBV3-2 CASGAGRQDTQYF TGTGCCAGCGGGGCGGGACGGCAAGATACGCAGTATTTT
- - TRBJ1-5 TRBV6-1 CASSEASRGGGNQPQHF TGTGCCAGCAGTGAAGCGAGCAGGGGAGGGGGCAATCAGCCCCAGCATTTT
- TRBD2 TRBJ2-3 TRBV12-3/TRBV12-4 CASSLWGGDTQYF TGTGCCAGCAGTTTATGGGGGGGAGATACGCAGTATTTT
- - TRBJ2-1 TRBV30 CAWSVGARNEQFF TGTGCCTGGAGTGTGGGGGCCCGCAATGAGCAGTTCTTC
- - TRBJ1-4 TRBV18 CASSPPYGRNEKLFF TGTGCCAGCTCACCACCCTACGGCAGGAATGAAAAACTGTTTTTT
- TRBD1 TRBJ2-1 TRBV27 CASSTGQIEQFF TGTGCCAGCAGTACGGGACAGATTGAGCAGTTCTTC
few - TRBJ1-5 TRBV6-5 CASGGRIANQPQHF TGTGCCAGCGGCGGAAGGATAGCCAATCAGCCCCAGCATTTT
- TRBD2 TRBJ2-2 TRBV3-1/TRBV3-2 CATSSGLAGANTGELFF TGTGCCACCTCGTCAGGACTAGCGGGGGCTAACACCGGGGAGCTGTTTTTT
- TRBD1 TRBJ2-2 TRBV7-9 CASSPGQGYTGELFF TGTGCCAGCAGCCCCGGACAGGGATATACCGGGGAGCTGTTTTTT
few TRBD1 TRBJ1-3 TRBV7-2 CASSLVAGGGGNTIYF TGTGCCAGCAGCTTAGTGGCAGGGGGCGGTGGAAACACCATATATTTT
- TRBD2 TRBJ2-7 TRBV5-1 CASSWALAGPYEQYF TGCGCCAGCAGCTGGGCCCTAGCGGGCCCTTACGAGCAGTACTTC
- - TRBJ1-1 TRBV9 CASSVREGRGTEAFF TGTGCCAGCAGCGTAAGGGAGGGGCGAGGTACTGAAGCTTTCTTT
- - TRBJ1-4 TRBV30 CAWSRGRVATNEKLFF TGTGCCTGGAGCCGAGGGCGAGTTGCAACTAATGAAAAACTGTTTTTT
few - TRBJ2-7 TRBV7-6 CASSLRQGGEQYF TGTGCCAGCAGCTTACGGCAGGGGGGCGAGCAGTACTTC
- TRBD1 TRBJ2-3 TRBV2 CASATHPTGTGVKEFGTDTQYF TGTGCCAGCGCAACTCACCCAACCGGGACAGGGGTTAAGGAATTCGGCACAGATACGCAGTATTTT
- - TRBJ1-2 TRBV24-1 CATSDISVQFGYTF TGTGCCACCAGTGATATATCGGTACAGTTCGGCTACACCTTC
- - TRBJ1-1 TRBV28 CASSLLGAEAFF TGTGCCAGCAGTTTATTAGGAGCGGAAGCTTTCTTT
many TRBD1 TRBJ2-7 TRBV19 CASSGDRVYEQYF TGTGCCAGTAGTGGGGACAGGGTGTACGAGCAGTACTTC
- - TRBJ1-3 TRBV7-6 CASSSRQLLAPGNTIYF TGTGCCAGCAGCTCCCGACAACTCCTTGCACCTGGAAACACCATATATTTT
- TRBD1 TRBJ2-7 TRBV27 CASSFLPGGYEQYF TGTGCCAGCAGTTTCCTTCCAGGGGGCTACGAGCAGTACTTC
- - TRBJ1-6 TRBV4-1 CASGKDREYNSPLHF TGCGCCAGCGGAAAGGACAGAGAGTATAATTCACCCCTCCACTTT
- TRBD1 TRBJ1-1 TRBV6-5 CASSTDRATEAFF TGTGCCAGCAGTACCGACAGGGCCACTGAAGCTTTCTTT
- - TRBJ1-1 TRBV7-8 CASSFDARTNTEAFF TGTGCCAGCAGCTTTGATGCCAGAACGAACACTGAAGCTTTCTTT
- TRBD1 TRBJ1-4 TRBV5-1 CASSPRTGTFEKLFF TGCGCCAGCAGCCCCCGGACAGGGACGTTTGAAAAACTGTTTTTT
- - TRBJ1-3 TRBV4-1 CASSQDHFSGNTIYF TGCGCCAGCAGCCAAGATCACTTCTCTGGAAACACCATATATTTT
few - TRBJ1-1 TRBV10-2 CASQEGAYEAFF TGCGCCAGCCAGGAAGGGGCGTATGAAGCTTTCTTT
few - TRBJ2-3 TRBV9 CASSVVGGGTDTQYF TGTGCCAGCAGCGTAGTGGGCGGGGGCACAGATACGCAGTATTTT
- - TRBJ1-1 TRBV6-5 CASSYSRVMNTEAFF TGTGCCAGCAGTTACTCCCGGGTCATGAACACTGAAGCTTTCTTT
- TRBD1 TRBJ1-2 TRBV5-4 CASTQDRGRGGYTF TGTGCCAGCACCCAAGACAGGGGGCGGGGTGGCTACACCTTC